This TCR beta chain was identified during a study of blood T cell repertoires in COVID-19 (dated by TCRdb to 2020 to 2021). For the wider study: Samples covering the acute and convalescent phases of COVID-19 were provided by collaborators in the United States, Italy and Spain. Where HLA class I and class II types were available, the types were taken from metadata supplied by the sample provider, not from assay-based typing. Sample metadata almost always included a de-identified subject ID, COVID-19 status, age in years and sex. The repertoires were released in a freely available public database meant as a resource for research on the immune response to SARS-CoV-2. The dataset comprised deeply sampled blood TCRbeta repertoires from subjects exposed to, actively infected with, or recovered from COVID-19. The material from the prospective study consisted of cDNA or gDNA derived from T cells, B-cell-depleted T cells, or PBMCs. Samples were obtained from the ongoing ImmuneRACE study (first 160 participants) and from 950 to 1,500 subjects provided by 6 global collaborators.

Another Seattle source contributed samples from volunteer blood donors who had recovered from COVID-19. Each collaborating institution followed its own protocols to collect whole blood in K2EDTA tubes. For TCRbeta analysis, collaborator samples were shipped as frozen whole blood, as isolated PBMCs, or as DNA extracted from either sample type. Results the study describes overall, beyond this receptor: How much clinical and demographic metadata was included differed by source and by participant, and the metadata was provided uncurated.

TCRbeta CDR3 regions were amplified from genomic DNA using the immunoSEQ Assay, a bias-controlled multiplex PCR. As for the original processing: The number of nucleated cells in each sample was estimated from the amplification of reference gene primers within the assay. To quantify the absolute abundance of each unique TCRbeta CDR3 rearrangement, sequence reads were collapsed and filtered. For each sample, productive Simpson clonality was calculated as the square root of Simpson's diversity index across productive rearrangements. TCRdb provides this immuneACCESS table in a form limited to in-frame rearrangements. Some clones are lacking; in checked studies, under half of them reflect an unresolved V gene, and why the rest are absent is not known. V, J and clone size reflect that table, while D and trimming were determined from the DNA. A total of 110,000 or so clones appear in this sample, about 88% of them only once. The biggest ten clones account for 8.4% of the sample.

This clone has a handful of counts. Its binding antigen is unknown. Base qualities are not recorded, but no much larger clone differs from it by a single base. Trimming takes 4 bases off V and 5 bases off J; junction bases not matched to a gene: 2. The CDR3 starts with the cysteine, ends with the phenylalanine, and has 14 residues. Just the 42-base CDR3 DNA is kept, in frame starting at base 1. The germline V gene gives CDR1 as KGHSH and CDR2 as LQKENI. The TCR comes from a woman aged 70-85 years who had recovered from COVID-19. Recombination connected TRBV18 to TRBJ2-2; 9 middle bases align to TRBD2. Sequencing input: peripheral blood. The CDR3 protein sequence reads: CASSQGLATGELFF. The DNA sequence is as follows: TGTGCCAGCTCACAGGGACTAGCAACCGGGGAGCTGTTTTTT.